Detailed here is one TCR beta chain. No cognate antigen has been identified for it. The conserved phenylalanine or tryptophan is not found at the CDR3 terminus, so this likely reflects a read error. The sample belongs to a study of T cells in Graves' hyperthyroidism and ophthalmopathy (dated 2019 in TCRdb). Broadly, across the study: Peripheral blood samples were taken at the time of initial diagnosis, prior to any treatment. Thyroid tissue and blood T-cell repertoires from over 5 Graves' hyperthyroidism patients were also compared in the study. The paper reports TCR Vbeta CDR3 sequencing of 130 to 150 peripheral blood samples: some 44 ophthalmopathy, 70 to 85 hyperthyroidism and some 17 progressor patients. Prospective prediction of ophthalmopathy was tested in an independent validation cohort consisting of 18 hyperthyroidism patients and approximately 16 patients who later progressed to ophthalmopathy. The 75 to 100 discovery patients were randomly split 7:3 into training and test sets. After blood sampling, hyperthyroidism patients were treated with methimazole at a starting dose of 30 mg daily, and ophthalmopathy patients were treated with high-dose intravenous methylprednisolone. TCR V-J signatures able to tell the groups apart were searched for in a discovery cohort of 90 to 100 patients, of whom about 40 had Graves' ophthalmopathy and 55 to 65 had stable Graves' hyperthyroidism. Overall study outcomes, separate from this receptor: Sample size was not statistically predetermined, and investigators were not blinded to group allocation. Blood samples also contained most of the expanded thyroid clonotypes (frequency above 0.001), which suggests that blood repertoires may reflect thyroid immune responses. A 13 V-J signature model separated ophthalmopathy from stable hyperthyroidism, with approximately 87% sensitivity and around 84% specificity in cross-validation and 80%/75% in testing. In validation, the model predicted progression to ophthalmopathy a median of about 6 months before onset, with approximately 70% sensitivity and just under 75% specificity.

In the ophthalmopathy patients, disease was moderately to severely active, with a Clinical Activity Score of 3 or more, a NOSPECS grade of 4 or more, and a duration of less than 3 months. Any patient with an uncontrolled infection, another autoimmune disease, pregnancy or lactation was excluded. Diagnoses relied on clinical symptoms, serum thyroxine and TRAb, thyroid ultrasound and orbital computed tomography. PBMCs were isolated from about 10 ml of fresh peripheral blood by Ficoll-Paque density gradient centrifugation. Total RNA was extracted using Trizol reagent, and RNA quality was assessed on an Agilent 2100 Bioanalyzer. From a lookup of the germline V gene, CDR1 and CDR2 are MDHEN and SYDVKM. The V and J ends are trimmed by 5 bases and 4 bases, leaving 11 bases between them. With termini counted, the CDR3 has 13 amino acids. Solely the CDR3 DNA is kept, with 39 bases framed from the first base.

TCR beta CDR3 regions were amplified from RNA transcripts. A first-round RT-PCR of the TCR CDR3 used the HTBI primer set with the Qiagen OneStep RT-PCR kit. A second multiplex PCR round built the libraries, followed by size selection and purification. Sequencing of the libraries was done on an Illumina HiSeq2000 using paired-end 100 bp reads. The original methods were these. SOAPnuke was used to process the raw data, with reads discarded if the reads contained adapters or uncalled bases, had a mean Phred below 15, or lacked an exact constant-primer or identifier match. High-quality paired reads were merged with COPE v1.2.5, and unique nucleotide sequences were defined as clonotypes. MiTCR v1.1 was used to align clonotypes to the IMGT TRBV, TRBD and TRBJ reference segments. The analysis was restricted to V-J combinations with a frequency above 0.0001, which together covered roughly 99% of the repertoires. The TCS score was defined as F50 (clonal expansion) divided by E x V (chaos), with BLOSUM62-based TCRdist calculated between CDR3 peptides within each V-J. Welch's t-statistics and random forest reduced roughly 540 V-J features to 13, which were used in a naive Bayes classifier (R e1071). Starting from the raw public reads, TCRdb applied fastp trimming at Q25, assembled clones with MiXCR and retained in-frame beta chains. Rows are unified per CDR3 protein, each entry keeping the most common DNA and genes. TCRdb, rather than the study authors, made the V and J calls. The sample includes about 590,000 distinct CDR3 sequences, with more than 13% observed a single time. Clones ranked in the top ten supply over 6% of the sample.

Sequences were obtained from blood. The TCR was taken from a woman aged 18 to 35 with Graves' ophthalmopathy. The sequence joins TRBV28 to TRBJ1-1; TRBD1 is possibly the D segment (6 matching bases). The DNA sequence follows: TGTGCCAGCAGTAGCAGGGGCAGCACTGAAGCTTTCGTT. This codes for CASSSRGSTEAFV.